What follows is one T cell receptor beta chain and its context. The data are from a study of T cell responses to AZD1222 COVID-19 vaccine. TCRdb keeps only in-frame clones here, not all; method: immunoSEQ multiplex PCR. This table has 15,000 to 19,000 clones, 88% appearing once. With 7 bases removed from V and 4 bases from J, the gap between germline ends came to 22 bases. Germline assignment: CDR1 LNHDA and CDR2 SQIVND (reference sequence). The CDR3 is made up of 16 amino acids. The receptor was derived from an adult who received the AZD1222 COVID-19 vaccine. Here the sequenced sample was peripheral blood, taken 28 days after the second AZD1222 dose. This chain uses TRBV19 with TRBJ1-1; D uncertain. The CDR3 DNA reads TGTGCCAGTAATAGGGAGGGCCAAGCCTCGGGCACTGAAGCTTTCTTT. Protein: CASNREGQASGTEAFF.